This note documents a single T cell receptor (beta chain) sequence. Its antigen remains unidentified. These data are taken from a study of memory CD4+ T cells and cytomegalovirus serostatus. Looking at the study overall: Donors were healthy Belgian adults, fewer than ten CMV seropositive and about 24 seronegative. Study results and limitations: About two fifths of the roughly 150 known CMV-associated TCRbeta sequences appeared in CD4+ memory.

The sort gate was single viable CD3+CD4+CD8-CD45RO+ cells for memory CD4+ T cells. The CDR3 covers 14 residues. Only in-frame clones appear in the TCRdb table, and some are missing; sequencing was by immunoSEQ multiplex PCR. The sample lists 45,000 to 65,000 clones, about 86% seen once, with roughly 2% in the top ten. The chain employs TRBV21-1 and TRBJ2-7. TRBV21-1 is deemed a pseudogene. The receptor was derived from an adult in good health and CMV-seropositive. Sequencing input: memory CD4+ T cells from blood. The CDR3, as DNA: TGTGCCAGCAGCAAAGGGACCCGTCAAGACGAGCAGTACTTC. This translates into CASSKGTRQDEQYF.